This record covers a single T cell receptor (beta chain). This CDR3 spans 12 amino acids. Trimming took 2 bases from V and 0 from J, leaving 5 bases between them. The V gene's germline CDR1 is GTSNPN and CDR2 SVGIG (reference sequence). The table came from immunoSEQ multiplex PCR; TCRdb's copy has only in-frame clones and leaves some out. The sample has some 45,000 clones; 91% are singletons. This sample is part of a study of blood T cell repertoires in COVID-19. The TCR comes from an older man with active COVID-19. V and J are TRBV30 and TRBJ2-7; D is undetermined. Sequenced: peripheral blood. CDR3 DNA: TGTGCCTGGAGTCCAAACTCCTACGAGCAGTACTTC. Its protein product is CAWSPNSYEQYF.